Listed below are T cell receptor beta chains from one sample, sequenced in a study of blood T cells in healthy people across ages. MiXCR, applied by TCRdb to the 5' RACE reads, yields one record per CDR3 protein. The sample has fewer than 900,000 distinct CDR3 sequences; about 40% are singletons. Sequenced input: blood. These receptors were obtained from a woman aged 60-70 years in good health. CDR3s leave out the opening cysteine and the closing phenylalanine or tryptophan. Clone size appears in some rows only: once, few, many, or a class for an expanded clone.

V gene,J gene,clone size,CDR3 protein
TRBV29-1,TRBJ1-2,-,SVLTGTGRPHGYT
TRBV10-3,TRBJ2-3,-,AIVSGSGDTQY
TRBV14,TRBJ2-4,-,ASNQDWRWGAKNIQY
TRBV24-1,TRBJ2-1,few,ATSDTGLAGAINEQF
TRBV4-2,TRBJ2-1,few,ASSQDLAGNYNEQF
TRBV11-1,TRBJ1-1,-,ASSNTGDTEAF
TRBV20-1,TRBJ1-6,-,SATLQGMNSPLH
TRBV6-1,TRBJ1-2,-,ASRYSGTRNGYT
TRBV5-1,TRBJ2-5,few,ASSPPAGDQETQY
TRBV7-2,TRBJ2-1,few,ASSLMPPTSADMSYNEQF
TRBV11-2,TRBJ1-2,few,ASSGFPGDRGKYGYT
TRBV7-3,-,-,ASSPLGPSETQY
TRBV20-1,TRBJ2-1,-,SARAGAALNEQF
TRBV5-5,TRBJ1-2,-,ASSLFWQGDAYGYT
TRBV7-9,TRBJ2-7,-,ASSPDGEQY
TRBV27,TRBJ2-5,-,AGSLMALGQVETQY
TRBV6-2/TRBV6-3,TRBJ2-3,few,ASNEWREGVNTQY
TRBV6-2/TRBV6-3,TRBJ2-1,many,ASSYPFMGLGLGYNEQF
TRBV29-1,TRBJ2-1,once,SVERGTCNEQF
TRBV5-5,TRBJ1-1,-,ASSDDRGDSVNTEAF
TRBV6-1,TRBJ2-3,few,ASSELDRGRYAY
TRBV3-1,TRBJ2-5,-,ASSSGSGLQETQY
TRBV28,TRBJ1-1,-,ASSLRASRGNTEAF
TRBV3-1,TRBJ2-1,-,ASSQSPASNEQF
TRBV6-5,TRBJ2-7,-,ASSYSTLGGLEQY
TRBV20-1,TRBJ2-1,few,SASETSGVGYEQF
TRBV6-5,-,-,ASSPPGTGEGEQY
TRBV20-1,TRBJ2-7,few,SARLAGYNEQY
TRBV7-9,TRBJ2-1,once,ASSVVAGEGDNEQF
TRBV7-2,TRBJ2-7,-,ASSLTARDFEQY
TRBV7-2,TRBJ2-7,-,ASSDRTSRGAAQY
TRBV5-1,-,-,ASSLWELGETQY
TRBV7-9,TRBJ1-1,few,ASRPTLTLDTEAF
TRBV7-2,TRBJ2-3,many,ASSPEGGRGDTQY